The clone carrying this T cell receptor (beta chain) came up a few times. Its antigen is still unknown. PCR involved 60 Vbeta and 13 Jbeta primers. The assay was immunoSEQ multiplex PCR, and TCRdb's table has in-frame clones only and misses some. The table has approximately 210,000 clones, roughly 79% seen once. These data originate in a study of cytomegalovirus exposure and HLA in healthy donors. Findings and caveats of the study: In an earlier analysis, most TCR beta V segments were productive about 90% or about 30% of the time.

At sampling all donors were nominally healthy, likely with unrecorded immune exposures. The V end lost 3 bases, the J end lost 0 bases, and 14 bases lay between the germline ends. Germline V gene data show CDR1 as SQVTM and CDR2 as ANQGSEA. The CDR3 is made up of 15 amino acids. Source material: PBMCs. This rearrangement joins TRBV29-1 to TRBJ1-1; the D gene is possibly TRBD1 (5 bases). The origin of this receptor is a male donor in good health and CMV-seronegative. CDR3 in DNA: TGCAGCGTTGATTCAGGGTGGGGAATGAACACTGAAGCTTTCTTT. Translating it yields CSVDSGWGMNTEAFF.